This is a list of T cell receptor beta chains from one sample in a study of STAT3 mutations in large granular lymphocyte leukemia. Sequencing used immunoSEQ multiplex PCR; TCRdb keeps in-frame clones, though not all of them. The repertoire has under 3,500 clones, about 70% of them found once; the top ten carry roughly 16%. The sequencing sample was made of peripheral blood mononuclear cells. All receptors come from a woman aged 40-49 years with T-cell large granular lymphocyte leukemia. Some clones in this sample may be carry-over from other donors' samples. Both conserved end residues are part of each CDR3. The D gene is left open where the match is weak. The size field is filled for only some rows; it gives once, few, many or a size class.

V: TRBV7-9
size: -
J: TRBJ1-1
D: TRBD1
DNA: TGTGCCAGCAGCTTAAATATAGGGGGCAATGAAGCTTTCTTT
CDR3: CASSLNIGGNEAFF

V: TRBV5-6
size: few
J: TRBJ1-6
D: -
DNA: TGTGCCAGCAGTTTTCAGCCCTCGAATTCACCCCTCCACTTT
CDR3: CASSFQPSNSPLHF

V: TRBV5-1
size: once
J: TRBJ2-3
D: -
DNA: TGCGCCAGCAGCTTCGGAGGGGCAGATACGCAGTATTTT
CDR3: CASSFGGADTQYF

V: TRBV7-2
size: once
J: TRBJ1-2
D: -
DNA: TGTGCCAGCAGCTTAGCAGGGTCAGGGGTTGGCTACACCTTC
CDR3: CASSLAGSGVGYTF

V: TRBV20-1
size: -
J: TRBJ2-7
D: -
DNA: TGCAGTGCGCCAGACGGTTACGAGCAGTACTTC
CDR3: CSAPDGYEQYF

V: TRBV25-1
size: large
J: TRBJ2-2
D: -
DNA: TGTGCCAGCAGTGAAGGCGGGGCGGACACCGGGGAGCTGTTTTTT
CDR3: CASSEGGADTGELFF

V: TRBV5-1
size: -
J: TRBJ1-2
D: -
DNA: TGCGCCAGCAGCACCGAGGCTAACTATGGCTACACCTTC
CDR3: CASSTEANYGYTF

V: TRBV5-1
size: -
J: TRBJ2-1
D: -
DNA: TGCGCCAGCAGCTTGAGCTACAATGAGCAGTTCTTC
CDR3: CASSLSYNEQFF

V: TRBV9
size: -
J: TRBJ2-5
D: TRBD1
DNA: TGTGCCAGCAGCGCAGGGACAGGGGGCTTAGAGACCCAGTACTTC
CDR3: CASSAGTGGLETQYF

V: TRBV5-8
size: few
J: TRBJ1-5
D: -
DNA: TGTGCCAGCAGCTTAGTACCCGAAGGTTTTCAGCCCCAGCATTTT
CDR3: CASSLVPEGFQPQHF

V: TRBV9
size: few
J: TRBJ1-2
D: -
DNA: TGTGCCAGCAGCGTGTCACAGGGTTTCCCGACCTATGGCTACACCTTC
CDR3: CASSVSQGFPTYGYTF

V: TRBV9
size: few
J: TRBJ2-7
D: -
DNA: TGTGCCAGCAGCGCCGACAGGCTCTCCTACGAGCAGTACTTC
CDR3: CASSADRLSYEQYF

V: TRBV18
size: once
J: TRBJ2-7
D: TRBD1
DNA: TGTGCCAGCTCACCAGGACAGGGACTCTCAGAGCAGTACTTC
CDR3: CASSPGQGLSEQYF

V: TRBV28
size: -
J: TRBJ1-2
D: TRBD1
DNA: TGTGCCAGCAGCCCTCAGGGGGGGAAATGGGATGGCTACACCTTC
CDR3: CASSPQGGKWDGYTF

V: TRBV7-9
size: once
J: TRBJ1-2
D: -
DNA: TGTGCCAGCAGCTCCGGGGGGGGGAACTATGGCTACACCTTC
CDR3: CASSSGGGNYGYTF

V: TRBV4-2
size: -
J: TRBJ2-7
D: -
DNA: TGTGCCAGCAGCCAAGATGTTGGGGGTTCCTACGAGCAGTACTTC
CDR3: CASSQDVGGSYEQYF

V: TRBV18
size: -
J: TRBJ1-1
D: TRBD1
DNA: TGTGCCAGCTCACCATGGACAGGGGGCACGGGCACTGAAGCTTTCTTT
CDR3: CASSPWTGGTGTEAFF